This is a list of T cell receptor beta chains from one sample in a study of metastatic and nonmetastatic thyroid tumors. TCRdb re-called the PCR reads through MiXCR. Of approximately 39,000 clones detected, less than 25% appear once; the ten largest clones hold 15% to 19%. Source material: blood. Every receptor here comes from a female donor with papillary thyroid cancer or a benign thyroid nodule (not recorded which). Some clones in this sample may be carry-over from other donors' samples. CDR3s include the opening cysteine and the closing phenylalanine or tryptophan. A D gene is named only where the DNA matches it firmly. Part of the rows lack a size; the others show once, few, many or a class for expanded clones.

V gene,J gene,clone size,D gene,CDR3 DNA,CDR3 protein
TRBV19,TRBJ2-7,.,.,TGTGCCAGTTCCCCTAGCGCGTACGAGCAGTACTTC,CASSPSAYEQYF
TRBV5-1,TRBJ1-1,.,TRBD1,TGCGCCAGCAGCTTTGGGCTGCAGGGGGCCTTGGTGAACACTGAAGCTTTCTTT,CASSFGLQGALVNTEAFF
TRBV2,TRBJ2-7,few,TRBD1,TGTGCCAGCATTGCCCGGACAGGGGACTCCTACGAGCAGTACTTC,CASIARTGDSYEQYF
TRBV7-3,TRBJ2-1,few,.,TGTGCCAGCAGCGCCACAACCAATGAGCAGTTCTTC,CASSATTNEQFF
TRBV27,TRBJ2-1,many,.,TGTGCCAGCAGTACATACGTGAACAATGAGCAGTTCTTC,CASSTYVNNEQFF
TRBV6-1,TRBJ1-2,few,.,TGTGCCAGCAGTGAAGCGTCAGGAACCAACTATGGCTACACCTTC,CASSEASGTNYGYTF
TRBV7-2,TRBJ2-2,many,TRBD2,TGTGCCAGCAGCTCCCGGGACTACCACACCGGGGAGCTGTTTTTT,CASSSRDYHTGELFF
TRBV18,TRBJ2-2,many,.,TGTGCCAGCTCTCCGAACACCGGGGAGCTGTTTTTT,CASSPNTGELFF
TRBV10-2,TRBJ2-7,.,.,TGCGCCAGCAGTGAGTCCCCCCACACCTACGAGCAGTACTTC,CASSESPHTYEQYF
TRBV5-1,TRBJ1-1,.,.,TGCGCCAGCAGCCCCGGCGGAGGGGAGGATGAAGCTTTCTTT,CASSPGGGEDEAFF
TRBV6-1,TRBJ2-2,.,.,TGTGCCAGCCGGGGTCTGAACACCTGGGAGCTGTTTTTT,CASRGLNTWELFF
TRBV19,TRBJ2-2,.,TRBD2,TGTGCCAGTGCACTAGCGGCCGGCGGGGAGCTGTTTTTT,CASALAAGGELFF
TRBV20-1,TRBJ2-2,.,TRBD2,TGCAGTGCTAGAGATCCGGAGGCGGGAGGATACACCGGGGAGCTGTTTTTT,CSARDPEAGGYTGELFF
TRBV30,TRBJ1-2,.,.,TGTGCCTTCATCTGGTGGGGCGGAGGTGGCTACACCTTC,CAFIWWGGGGYTF
TRBV12-3/TRBV12-4,TRBJ1-2,.,TRBD1,TGTGCCAGCAGTCCCCCCGGGGACAGGGGTGGCTATGGCTACACCTTC,CASSPPGDRGGYGYTF
TRBV11-2,TRBJ2-1,medium-sized,TRBD2,TGTGCCAGCAGCTTAGATTTTCGGCTAGCGGGAGCGTATTTCTACAATGAGCAGTTCTTC,CASSLDFRLAGAYFYNEQFF
TRBV28,TRBJ1-1,many,.,TGTGCCGGCAGTTTTACCTCGGGCGGAAAAGCTTTCTTT,CAGSFTSGGKAFF
TRBV12-3/TRBV12-4,TRBJ1-1,.,.,TGTGCCAGCAGTCGAGCTTACGGGGGGAACACTGAAGCTTTCTTT,CASSRAYGGNTEAFF
TRBV19,TRBJ1-2,.,.,TGTGCCAGTAGTACTGCACAAAGGATCTATGGCTACACCTTC,CASSTAQRIYGYTF
TRBV12-3/TRBV12-4,TRBJ1-6,.,.,TGTGCCAGCAACGACCGGAACAGGGCCACCTATAATTCACCCCTCCACTTT,CASNDRNRATYNSPLHF
TRBV19,TRBJ1-4,many,.,TGTGCCAGTAGTATGCCCTCGGTTGCAACTAATGAAAAACTGTTTTTT,CASSMPSVATNEKLFF
TRBV3-1,TRBJ2-5,many,TRBD2,TGTGCCAGCAGCGGGACTAGCGGAGGGGGCCAAGAGACCCAGTACTTC,CASSGTSGGGQETQYF
TRBV20-1,TRBJ1-1,.,TRBD1,TGCAGTGCTAGAGATATAGGACAGGGGAACACTGAAGCTTTCTTT,CSARDIGQGNTEAFF
TRBV4-1,TRBJ2-3,many,TRBD1,TGCGCCAGCAGCCAAGATAGTCAGGGGGCGCAAGATACGCAGTATTTT,CASSQDSQGAQDTQYF
TRBV11-2,TRBJ2-2,.,.,TGTGCCAGCAGGTTCGCCGGGGAGCTGTTTTTT,CASRFAGELFF
TRBV12-3/TRBV12-4,TRBJ2-3,many,TRBD1,TGTGCCAGCAGTCAAACAGGGGGCACAGATACGCAGTATTTT,CASSQTGGTDTQYF
TRBV10-2,TRBJ2-7,.,TRBD2,TGCGCCAGCAGTGAGACTAGCGGGAGGGCCTGGCACGAGCAGTACTTC,CASSETSGRAWHEQYF
TRBV6-1,TRBJ1-5,.,.,TGTGCCAGCAGTTTCAGCTTTAGCAATCAGCCCCAGCATTTT,CASSFSFSNQPQHF
TRBV7-9,TRBJ2-7,.,.,TGTGCCAGCAGCTACGGTGGAGGGACCTACGAGCAGTACTTC,CASSYGGGTYEQYF
TRBV4-1,TRBJ2-7,many,TRBD1,TGCGCCAGCAGCCAAGGTTGGATAATGAGGGACAGGAACTACGAGCAGTACTTC,CASSQGWIMRDRNYEQYF
TRBV2,TRBJ2-7,once,TRBD1,TGTGCCAGCAGTCTACTCCCTGGACAGGGCCGATACGAGCAGTACTTC,CASSLLPGQGRYEQYF